This TCR beta chain was documented in a study of T cell responses to AZD1222 COVID-19 vaccine. General study results and limits: Donors were chiefly white British, with a greater number of females, and clonal diversity was perhaps underestimated. After two AZD1222 doses, spike-specific TCR breadth and depth rose versus day 0.

V shed 3 bases, J shed 0 bases, and the junction held 4 bases outside the gene matches. The CDR3 has 16 residues. Germline values: CDR1 SGHRS, CDR2 YFSETQ. This clone has just one count. Its antigen is unidentified. Libraries were prepared by immunoSEQ multiplex PCR; TCRdb keeps only in-frame clonotypes and omits some of them. In the table there are about 100,000 clones, about 93% of which are singletons. The input for sequencing was peripheral blood, taken on day 0 of AZD1222 vaccination. The rearrangement uses TRBV5-1 and TRBJ1-3, with TRBD1 matching over 9 bases. This sequence was found in an adult in good health. CDR3 loop: CASSSGTGSSGNTIYF. CDR3 DNA: TGCGCCAGCAGCTCCGGGACAGGGAGCTCTGGAAACACCATATATTTT. The variable domain in full, with the rest retrieved from reference TRBV5-1 and TRBJ1-3, is KAGVTQTPRYLIKTRGQQVTLSCSPISGHRSVSWYQQTPGQGLQFLFEYFSETQRNKGNFPGRFSGRQFSNSRSEMNVSTLELGDSALYLCASSSGTGSSGNTIYFGEGSWLTVV.